This TCR beta chain is from a study of blood T cell repertoires in COVID-19. Study-wide context: T cells, B-cell-depleted T cells, or PBMCs supplied cDNA or gDNA.

As processed by the authors: It was from reference gene primer amplification that nucleated cell counts were estimated. Libraries were prepared by immunoSEQ multiplex PCR; TCRdb keeps only in-frame clonotypes and omits some of them. The V and J calls and the clone size are those of that table, but D and trimming were determined from the DNA. The sample holds some 310,000 clones, around 90% seen once. Germline loops: CDR1 SGHRS, CDR2 YFSETQ. The CDR3 runs to 18 residues. The germline V and J ends were trimmed by 0 bases and 8 bases, with 24 bases remaining between them. V usage is TRBV5-1 and J usage is TRBJ2-1; possibly TRBD2 for D (8 bases). The TCR comes from a man aged 50 to 60 with active or convalescent COVID-19. The sequencing sample was made of peripheral blood. DNA for the CDR3: TGCGCCAGCAGCTTGGTAGGACAGGCCAGCGGGAGTGGCGATGAGCAGTTCTTC. Protein sequence: CASSLVGQASGSGDEQFF.